This TCR beta chain was recovered during a study of T-cell memory formation after mild COVID-19. The study's findings and limits: Pre-infection memory showed some responding clones, and this suggested that cross-reactive memory joined. Unconfirmed was the SARS-CoV-2 specificity of second-wave clones that peaked on day 37. Chiefly within CM and EM were the contracting CD4+ clones; CD8+ ones were within EMRA.

This CDR3 comprises 13 residues. Trimming cost V 6 bases and J 5 bases; bases outside gene matches: 9. CDR1 DFQATT and CDR2 SNEGSKA come from the germline V gene (reference sequence). A few counts support this clonotype. Its antigen is unidentified. TCRdb re-called the 5' RACE reads with MiXCR, one entry per CDR3 protein. The table shows around 340,000 distinct CDR3 sequences, with roughly 15% occurring only once. The chain employs TRBV20-1 and TRBJ1-2; 7 bases agree with TRBD1. This receptor was taken from a man younger than 35 who had mild COVID-19 (a few samples of this study predate the infection). Cell type and time point are not known. Material: PBMCs or a T cell subset sorted from them (not recorded which). The CDR3 DNA follows: TGCAGTGCCGAACCCCCGGGACAGTATGGCTACACCTTC. This codes for CSAEPPGQYGYTF.